Below, one T cell receptor (beta chain) is given with its context. There is no known antigen for this receptor. No much larger clonotype is one base removed from it; base qualities were not supplied. TCRbeta CDR3 regions were amplified from genomic DNA using the immunoSEQ Assay, a bias-controlled multiplex PCR. Per the source publication's procedure: The number of nucleated cells in each sample was estimated from the amplification of reference gene primers within the assay. To quantify the absolute abundance of each unique TCRbeta CDR3 rearrangement, sequence reads were collapsed and filtered. For each sample, productive Simpson clonality was calculated by taking the square root of Simpson's diversity index across productive rearrangements. Sourced from immuneACCESS, this table was stored by TCRdb with only in-frame sequences that have V and J called. A share of the clones is absent; for the studies checked, an unresolved V gene accounts for under half, and the remainder has no known explanation. D and trimming come from the DNA, and the V and J calls and clone size come from that table. This sample is represented by 200,000 to 300,000 clones; 70% to 85% of them were singletons. The ten largest make up under 2.5% of the sample.

These data come from a study of blood T cell repertoires in COVID-19 (dated by TCRdb to 2020 to 2021). Some background on the complete study: Collaborator samples came from the United States, Italy and Spain and covered acute and convalescent phases of COVID-19. A de-identified subject ID, COVID-19 status, age in years and sex were almost always included in the sample metadata. Where available, HLA class I and class II types were taken from metadata supplied by the sample provider and were not determined by assay-based typing. The material from the prospective study consisted of cDNA or gDNA derived from T cells, B-cell-depleted T cells, or PBMCs. The dataset comprised deeply sampled blood TCRbeta repertoires from subjects exposed to, actively infected with, or recovered from COVID-19. The samples were drawn from the first 160 participants of the ongoing ImmuneRACE study and from some 1,300 subjects provided by 6 global collaborators. The repertoires were made available in a free public database intended to serve as a resource for research on the immune response to SARS-CoV-2. Study-wide findings and limitations: How much clinical and demographic metadata was included differed by source and by participant, and the metadata was provided uncurated.

Unmatched junction bases come to 11, with V trimmed by 4 bases and J by 5 bases. The germline V gene specifies MNHEY as CDR1 and SVGEGT as CDR2. From its cysteine to its phenylalanine, the CDR3 spans 18 amino acids. The entry retains the CDR3 DNA only, 54 bases that are in frame from base 1. Another Seattle source contributed samples from volunteer blood donors who had recovered from COVID-19. The collaborating institutions used their own protocols to collect whole blood in K2EDTA tubes. For TCRbeta analysis, collaborators shipped samples in one of three forms: frozen whole blood, isolated PBMCs, or DNA extracted from either of those sample types.

Sequencing was done on a sample of peripheral blood. This chain is built from TRBV6-2 or TRBV6-3 and TRBJ2-1, with TRBD2 identical over 13 junction bases. The origin of this receptor is a man aged 35-49 years who had recovered from COVID-19. In nucleotides, the sequence is TGTGCCAGCAGTTTAAGGTGGACTAGCGGGGGATATAACAATGAGCAGTTCTTC. This is translated as CASSLRWTSGGYNNEQFF.